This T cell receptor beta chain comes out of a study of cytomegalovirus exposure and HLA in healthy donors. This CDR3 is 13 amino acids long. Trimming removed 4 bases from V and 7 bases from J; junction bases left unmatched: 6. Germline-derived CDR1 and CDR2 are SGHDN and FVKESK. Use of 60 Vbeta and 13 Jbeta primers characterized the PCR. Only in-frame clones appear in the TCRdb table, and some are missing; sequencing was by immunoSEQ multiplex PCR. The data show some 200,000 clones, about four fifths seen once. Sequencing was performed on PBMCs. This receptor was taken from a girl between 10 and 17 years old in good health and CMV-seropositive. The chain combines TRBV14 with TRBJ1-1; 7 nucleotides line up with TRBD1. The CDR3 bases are TGTGCCAGCAGCCGCACGACAGGGATTGAAGCTTTCTTT. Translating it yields CASSRTTGIEAFF.